The present TCR beta chain was sequenced within a study of shared clonotypes between healthy human individuals. Study at large: Each donor had three CD4 naive, three CD4 memory, two CD8 naive and one CD8 memory plate.

Trimming cost V 0 bases and J 2 bases; bases outside gene matches: 7. The CDR3 is 17 residues long. Germline V gene data show CDR1 as WNHNN and CDR2 as SYGVQD (reference sequence). It was across several immunoSEQ plates that each subset's genomic DNA was evenly split. Assay used: immunoSEQ multiplex PCR; TCRdb lists only in-frame clones, some missing. This table has roughly 1,500,000 clones, 98% appearing once. Memory CD4+ cells were the fraction left after CD45RA+ naive selection. V is TRBV10-1 and J is TRBJ1-3; 7 nucleotides line up with TRBD1. The origin of this receptor is a man aged 30-40 years in good health. The sequencing input was naive CD4+ T cells sorted from blood. As for subset: CD45RA+ positively selected. In DNA, the CDR3 is TGCGCCAGCAGTGAGTCGAAAAAAAGGGGGCCTGGAAACACCATATATTTT. Its translation is CASSESKKRGPGNTIYF.